These 32 T cell receptor beta chains originate from one sample sequenced in a study of blood T cell repertoires in COVID-19. TCRdb's copy holds only in-frame clones and misses some; the assay was immunoSEQ multiplex PCR. The sample has roughly 200,000 clones, about 93% seen once. The sequenced material came from peripheral blood. The receptors derive from a man aged 30-40 years with COVID-19, enrolled during active disease.

This clone was detected only once. This chain connects TRBV5-1 to TRBJ1-2; D is unresolved. This CDR3 has 13 residues. V gave up 1 base and J gave up 3 bases, with 7 bases separating them. The germline V gene has CDR1 SGHRS and CDR2 YFSETQ. CDR3 region: CASSLQDYYGYTF. As DNA, the CDR3 is TGCGCCAGCAGCTTGCAGGACTACTATGGCTACACCTTC.

The V call is TRBV7-2, the J call TRBJ2-3; TRBD2 aligns across 12 bases. The V gene's germline CDR1 is SGHTA and CDR2 FQGNSA. J gave up 4 bases and V 2 bases, and 1 base lay outside the gene matches. The CDR3 has 15 amino acids. CDR3 residues: CASSLRLAGADTQYF. The CDR3 nucleotides read TGTGCCAGCAGCTTACGACTAGCGGGGGCAGATACGCAGTATTTT. The whole variable domain, remainder taken from reference TRBV7-2 and TRBJ2-3, is GAGVSQSPSNKVTEKGKDVELRCDPISGHTALYWYRQSLGQGLEFLIYFQGNSAPDKSGLPSDRFSAERTGGSVSTLTIQRTQQEDSAVYLCASSLRLAGADTQYFGPGTRLTVL.

This chain joins TRBV7-3 and TRBJ1-2; D gene unclear. Germline CDR1 reads SGHTA; CDR2 reads FQGTGA. Trimming left V 5 bases short and J 0 bases short, with 13 bases between. The CDR3 length is 15 residues. The CDR3 spells CASSAGRGANYGYTF. CDR3 coding DNA: TGTGCCAGCAGCGCCGGACGGGGAGCTAACTATGGCTACACCTTC.

This clone was observed a single time. The gene calls are TRBV27 and TRBJ2-5; 7 bases are shared with TRBD2. V was pared by 3 bases and J by 0 bases, with 4 bases of the junction left unmatched. CDR3 length: 15 amino acids. The germline CDR1 and CDR2 sequences are MNHEY and SMNVEV (reference sequence). The CDR3 is CASSLAGVDQETQYF. The CDR3 DNA reads as TGTGCCAGCAGTTTGGCGGGGGTCGACCAAGAGACCCAGTACTTC.

The V call is TRBV19, the J call TRBJ1-1, with a weak D call TRBD1 (6 bases). The V end was cut by 7 bases, the J end by 3 bases, with 18 bases between. The germline V gene encodes CDR1 LNHDA and CDR2 SQIVND (reference sequence). The CDR3 has 15 residues. CDR3 sequence reads: CASTEHIGGDTEAFF. CDR3 bases: TGTGCCAGTACCGAGCATATAGGGGGAGACACTGAAGCTTTCTTT.

J is TRBJ2-5 and V is TRBV4-2; 10 bases align to TRBD2. V trimming: 4 bases; J trimming: 1 base; junction bases outside the gene matches: 9. The CDR3 sequence is 17 residues long. Germline V gene sequence: CDR1 LGHNA, CDR2 YNFKEQ. Here the CDR3 reads CASSPGGLAGAQETQYF. CDR3 nucleotide sequence: TGTGCCAGCAGCCCCGGGGGCCTAGCGGGGGCCCAAGAGACCCAGTACTTC.

This clone was recorded once. The chain recombines TRBV10-2 with TRBJ2-3; TRBD2 agrees at 10 bases. CDR3 length: 16 residues. CDR1 and CDR2 from the germline V gene are WSHSY and SAAADI. The J segment lost 1 base and the V segment lost 3 bases, leaving 4 bases of the junction unmatched. In DNA form, the CDR3 reads TGCGCCAGCAGTGAACTGACTAGCGGGCGCACAGATACGCAGTATTTT. This codes for CASSELTSGRTDTQYF.

The chain is built from TRBV11-2 and TRBJ2-3; TRBD2 matches 8 bases. The germline V gene has CDR1 SGHAT and CDR2 FQNNGV. This CDR3 is built from 15 residues. Losses at the gene ends were 4 bases for V and 4 bases for J; bases not matched to a gene: 7. The CDR3 coding sequence is TGTGCCAGCAGCTCCGGGACTAGGGTTCCAGATACGCAGTATTTT. The encoded protein is CASSSGTRVPDTQYF.

This chain uses TRBV7-9 with TRBJ1-2, with 11 positions matching TRBD1. The CDR3 covers 14 residues. The germline gives CDR1 SEHNR, CDR2 FQNEAQ (reference sequence). With V trimmed by 5 bases and J by 7 bases, 6 bases remained unmatched. The CDR3 DNA reads TGTGCCAGCAGCCCAGGGACAGGGGGTTTTGGCTACACCTTC. This encodes CASSPGTGGFGYTF.

This chain links TRBV18 with TRBJ1-1; TRBD1 might be the D (6 bases). CDR1 and CDR2 from the germline V gene are KGHSH and LQKENI. The CDR3 has 17 residues. The V and J ends lost 0 bases and 4 bases respectively, with 18 bases between them. The CDR3 loop is CASSPPGRGAGGTEAFF. The CDR3 region has the DNA TGTGCCAGCTCACCACCGGGTCGGGGGGCAGGTGGCACTGAAGCTTTCTTT.

The chain links TRBV7-7 to TRBJ2-2; TRBD2 matches at 10 bases. Germline V gene lookup returns CDR1 SSHAT and CDR2 FNYEAQ (reference sequence). The CDR3 consists of 17 residues. Trimming at V came to 1 base and at J to 4 bases, leaving 6 bases not matched to a gene. CDR3 sequence reads: CASSLGLAGAITGELFF. The CDR3 DNA sequence: TGTGCCAGCAGCTTAGGTCTAGCGGGGGCCATCACCGGGGAGCTGTTTTTT.

The chain's CDR3 is CASGLVQGAGELFF. CDR3 bases: TGTGCTAGTGGTTTGGTACAGGGGGCCGGGGAGCTGTTTTTT. V gene TRBV12-5 combines with J gene TRBJ2-2; 8 bases map to TRBD1. CDR3 length: 14 residues. Per germline, CDR1 LGHNT and CDR2 FRNRAP. Germline trimming cut 0 bases from V and 6 bases from J; bases unmatched to any gene: 0.

The chain recombines TRBV27 with TRBJ1-3, with 9 bases aligning to TRBD1. CDR3 length equals 16 residues. V dropped 4 bases and J dropped 0; count of bases not matched to a gene: 4. The germline gives CDR1 MNHEY, CDR2 SMNVEV (reference sequence). The CDR3: CASSSGQGSSGNTIYF. The DNA for the CDR3 is TGTGCCAGCAGTTCCGGACAGGGGAGCTCTGGAAACACCATATATTTT.

The J gene is TRBJ2-2, the V gene TRBV29-1; D gene ambiguous. The CDR3 has 14 residues. The germline V and J ends were trimmed by 5 bases and 1 base, with 11 bases remaining between them. Per the germline V gene, CDR1 is SQVTM and CDR2 is ANQGSEA. The CDR3 spells CSVLGRKNTGELFF. CDR3 sequence (DNA): TGCAGCGTTCTTGGCAGAAAGAACACCGGGGAGCTGTTTTTT.

The rearrangement joins TRBV6-5 to TRBJ1-2; 7 positions agree with TRBD1. The CDR3 length is 14 residues. After removal of 7 bases from V and 2 bases from J, the junction contained 7 bases not matched to a gene. CDR1 is MNHEY and CDR2 is SVGAGI in the germline V gene. The CDR3 sequence is CASITSTGNYGYTF. CDR3 coding DNA: TGTGCCAGCATAACTTCGACAGGGAACTATGGCTACACCTTC.

The rearrangement links TRBV2 to TRBJ1-6; D is unclear. V lost 6 bases to trimming and J lost 3 bases, with 9 bases between them. Germline assignment: CDR1 SNHLY and CDR2 FYNNEI. The CDR3 totals 14 residues. The CDR3 DNA sequence: TGTGCCAGCAGGGACGGGAACTATAATTCACCCCTCCACTTT. Translating it yields CASRDGNYNSPLHF.

The rearrangement uses TRBV30 and TRBJ1-6, with D uncertain. From germline, CDR1 is GTSNPN and CDR2 SVGIG (reference sequence). The CDR3 is 14 residues long. Trimming pared 4 bases from V and 0 bases from J, leaving 7 bases between. The CDR3 coding sequence is TGTGCCTGGATGTTAGACTCCTATAATTCACCCCTCCACTTT. Protein: CAWMLDSYNSPLHF. The full variable domain, with the rest looked up from reference TRBV30 and TRBJ1-6, is SQTIHQWPATLVQPVGSPLSLECTVEGTSNPNLYWYRQAAGRGLQLLFYSVGIGQISSEVPQNLSASRPQDRQFILSSKKLLLSDSGFYLCAWMLDSYNSPLHFGNGTRLTVT.

This chain joins TRBV19 and TRBJ1-2; 9 bases are shared with TRBD1. Germline V CDR1 and CDR2: LNHDA, SQIVND (reference sequence). V lost 6 bases, J lost 2 bases, and 7 bases stayed unmatched. CDR3 length equals 15 residues. The CDR3 sequence: CASRTGGSENYGYTF. The CDR3 region has the DNA TGTGCCAGTAGAACAGGGGGCAGTGAGAACTATGGCTACACCTTC.

J is TRBJ1-5 and V is TRBV12-3 or TRBV12-4; D uncertain. This CDR3 is 12 amino acids long. V was pared by 4 bases and J by 5 bases, with 6 bases between. CDR3 loop: CASSSLYQPQHF. CDR3 DNA: TGTGCCAGCAGTTCCCTCTATCAGCCCCAGCATTTT.

V and J are TRBV18 and TRBJ1-1, with 8 bases fitting TRBD1. The trim removed 2 bases at V and 0 bases at J, leaving 2 bases unmatched. The CDR3 is 15 residues long. Per germline, CDR1 KGHSH and CDR2 LQKENI. DNA for the CDR3: TGTGCCAGCTCACCATCGGACAGGGTGAACACTGAAGCTTTCTTT. This translates into CASSPSDRVNTEAFF.

This clone was seen only once. The J gene is TRBJ2-7, the V gene TRBV7-9; 7 positions match TRBD2. CDR3 length: 14 amino acids. Germline assignment: CDR1 SEHNR and CDR2 FQNEAQ (reference sequence). The junction had 9 bases not matched to a gene; V was cut back by 5 bases and J by 5 bases. The CDR3 here is CASSRGGGVDEQYF. In nucleotides, the CDR3 is TGTGCCAGCAGCCGCGGGGGAGGGGTGGACGAGCAGTACTTC. The whole variable domain, filled in from reference TRBV7-9 and TRBJ2-7, reads DTGVSQNPRHKITKRGQNVTFRCDPISEHNRLYWYRQTLGQGPEFLTYFQNEAQLEKSRLLSDRFSAERPKGSFSTLEIQRTEQGDSAMYLCASSRGGGVDEQYFGPGTRLTVT.

The gene calls are TRBV30 and TRBJ1-2; D not resolved. Looked up from germline, CDR1 is GTSNPN and CDR2 is SVGIG (reference sequence). The CDR3 covers 16 residues. The V end lost 1 base, the J end lost 2 bases, and 17 bases lay between the germline ends. The CDR3 spells CAWSGEKNRPNYGYTF. CDR3 nucleotides: TGTGCCTGGAGTGGTGAGAAGAACAGACCAAACTATGGCTACACCTTC.

The chain couples TRBV6-5 to TRBJ2-5; 8 nucleotides align to TRBD1. The trim removed 5 bases at V and 3 bases at J, leaving 5 bases unmatched. The germline CDR1 and CDR2 sequences are MNHEY and SVGAGI. This CDR3 is built from 14 residues. CDR3 residues: CASSPLTGEETQYF. The CDR3 DNA reads as TGTGCCAGCAGTCCCTTGACAGGGGAAGAGACCCAGTACTTC.

The V gene is TRBV11-1, the J gene TRBJ2-1; the match to TRBD2 covers 14 bases. The CDR3 is 16 residues long. Trimming removed 2 bases from V and 4 bases from J; junction bases left unmatched: 1. The germline CDR1 and CDR2 sequences are SGHAT and FQDESV (reference sequence). The CDR3 bases are TGTGCCAGCAGCTTATGGACTAGCGGGGGGTACAATGAGCAGTTCTTC. Protein sequence: CASSLWTSGGYNEQFF.

V and J are TRBV18 and TRBJ2-6; D is perhaps TRBD1 (6 bases). Germline loops: CDR1 KGHSH, CDR2 LQKENI. V lost 3 bases, J lost 1 base, and 7 bases lay in between. This CDR3 spans 15 amino acids. Here the CDR3 DNA reads TGTGCCAGCTCACCTACAGGGTCTGGGGCCAACGTCCTGACTTTC. Its translation is CASSPTGSGANVLTF.

The chain joins TRBV10-2 to TRBJ1-2; D is unresolved. The CDR3 is made up of 13 amino acids. The V and J ends lost 3 bases and 4 bases respectively, with 9 bases between them. Germline V gene data show CDR1 as WSHSY and CDR2 as SAAADI. The chain's CDR3 is CASSDGSFYGYTF. DNA for the CDR3: TGCGCCAGCAGTGACGGTTCTTTCTATGGCTACACCTTC.

In this sample, this clone turned up once. CDR3 coding DNA: TGTGCCAGCAGCGTCCGACAGGGAGTAAACACCGGGGAGCTGTTTTTT. It yields the protein CASSVRQGVNTGELFF. The V call is TRBV9, the J call TRBJ2-2, with 7 bases fitting TRBD1. After removal of 2 bases from V and 2 bases from J, the junction contained 6 bases not matched to a gene. CDR3 length: 16 amino acids. Per the germline V gene, CDR1 is SGDLS and CDR2 is YYNGEE.

The chain combines TRBV4-1 with TRBJ1-1; D unresolved. Between the trimmed V and J ends, which lost 1 base and 8 bases, there was a span of 5 bases. CDR3 length equals 11 residues. CDR1 is MGHRA, CDR2 YSYEKL, per germline. This CDR3 reads CASSQGLEAFF. The CDR3 DNA sequence: TGCGCCAGCAGCCAAGGCCTAGAAGCTTTCTTT.

CDR3 bases: TGTGCCACCAGTCCGACAGGATTCACCGGGGAGCTGTTTTTT. Protein sequence: CATSPTGFTGELFF. The chain couples TRBV24-1 to TRBJ2-2, with D tentatively TRBD1 (6 bases). Looked up from germline, CDR1 is KGHDR and CDR2 is SFDVKD. Trimming pared 6 bases from V and 4 bases from J, leaving 11 bases between. The CDR3 runs 14 residues.

The rearrangement joins TRBV11-2 to TRBJ1-4; TRBD1 matches at 10 bases. The CDR3 covers 17 residues. The V segment lost 5 bases and the J segment 3 bases; nucleotides outside the gene matches: 9. CDR1 SGHAT and CDR2 FQNNGV come from the germline V gene. As DNA, the CDR3 is TGTGCCAGCAGCCAACGGACAGGGGGGCCGGCTAATGAAAAACTGTTTTTT. Its translation is CASSQRTGGPANEKLFF. The variable domain in full, completed from reference TRBV11-2 and TRBJ1-4, reads EAGVAQSPRYKIIEKRQSVAFWCNPISGHATLYWYQQILGQGPKLLIQFQNNGVVDDSQLPKDRFSAERLKGVDSTLKIQPAKLEDSAVYLCASSQRTGGPANEKLFFGSGTQLSVL.

The gene calls are TRBV12-3 or TRBV12-4 and TRBJ2-7; 10 bases fit TRBD1. The V segment lost 6 bases and the J segment 9 bases; nucleotides outside the gene matches: 5. The CDR3 totals 12 residues. In DNA form, the CDR3 reads TGTGCCAGCAGCCGGACAGGGGGGTGGCAGTACTTC. It encodes CASSRTGGWQYF.

The chain uses TRBV5-5 and TRBJ2-4; 9 positions match TRBD2. V gave up 0 bases and J gave up 0 bases; unmatched junction bases: 4. This CDR3 has 17 residues. In germline, CDR1 is SGHKS, CDR2 YYEKEE (reference sequence). The CDR3 coding sequence is TGTGCCAGCAGCTTGGTGGCGGGGGGGATAGCCAAAAACATTCAGTACTTC. Protein: CASSLVAGGIAKNIQYF.